The 19 T cell receptor beta chains below come from one sample, sequenced in a study of T cell responses to AZD1222 COVID-19 vaccine. Sequenced by immunoSEQ multiplex PCR; TCRdb stores in-frame clones only, minus some. The sample lists about 180,000 clones; approximately 86% were seen once. Sequencing used peripheral blood, obtained on day 0 of AZD1222 vaccination. The receptors originated from an adult in good health.

The table lists this clone with a few counts. This sequence joins TRBV5-6 and TRBJ1-6; weak D call: TRBD1 (6 bases). V was clipped by 5 bases and J by 7 bases, with 13 bases between them. The CDR3 covers 14 residues. Germline CDR1 and CDR2: SGHDT and YYEEEE. CDR3 DNA: TGTGCCAGCAGACCCGGACAGTTAAATTCACCCCTCCACTTT. This codes for CASRPGQLNSPLHF.

As to this clone: Sequence at one end of the junction differs from germline and may be a read error. V usage is TRBV10-2 and J usage is TRBJ1-1; perhaps TRBD1 as D (6 bases). This CDR3 region has 13 residues. The germline V gene has CDR1 WSHSY and CDR2 SAAADI. CDR3 loop: CASCDRRNTEAFF. CDR3 DNA sequence: TGCGCCAGCTGTGACAGGCGAAACACTGAAGCTTTCTTT.

The rearrangement links TRBV6-5 to TRBJ1-2; possible D gene TRBD1, 5 bases. Trimming left V 2 bases short and J 4 bases short, with 17 bases between. Per germline, CDR1 MNHEY and CDR2 SVGAGI. CDR3 size: 16 residues. CDR3 amino acids: CASSYRTGARSYGYTF. As DNA, the CDR3 is TGTGCCAGCAGTTACCGGACCGGGGCAAGAAGCTATGGCTACACCTTC.

The chain has TRBV9 and TRBJ2-5, with TRBD2 matching 12 bases. The germline V gene encodes CDR1 SGDLS and CDR2 YYNGEE. This CDR3 contains 20 residues. Losses at the gene ends were 2 bases for V and 4 bases for J; bases not matched to a gene: 18. The CDR3 region has the DNA TGTGCCAGCAGCGTTTTAATCCCAGTGGCTAGCGGGGGGGCGAGAGAGACCCAGTACTTC. This translates into CASSVLIPVASGGARETQYF.

The J gene is TRBJ1-2, the V gene TRBV9, with D possibly being TRBD1 (5 bases). This CDR3 has 15 residues. Deletions cut 3 bases from V and 4 bases from J, with 16 bases between. Per the germline V gene, CDR1 is SGDLS and CDR2 is YYNGEE. The CDR3, as DNA: TGTGCCAGCAGCGAGGGAGAGAGGGGAAGCTATGGCTACACCTTC. Its protein is CASSEGERGSYGYTF. The full variable domain, completed using reference TRBV9 and TRBJ1-2, is DSGVTQTPKHLITATGQRVTLRCSPRSGDLSVYWYQQSLDQGLQFLIQYYNGEERAKGNILERFSAQQFPDLHSELNLSSLELGDSALYFCASSEGERGSYGYTFGSGTRLTVV.

This chain uses TRBV29-1 with TRBJ2-7; TRBD1 matches 10 bases. Trimming cost V 7 bases and J 9 bases; bases outside gene matches: 15. Germline-derived CDR1 and CDR2 are SQVTM and ANQGSEA. This CDR3 region has 14 residues. The CDR3: CSADAGTGEFGQYF. CDR3 nucleotides: TGCAGCGCCGACGCCGGGACAGGGGAATTCGGGCAGTACTTC.

The chain links TRBV30 to TRBJ1-1; no reliable D call. Germline CDR1 reads GTSNPN; CDR2 reads SVGIG (reference sequence). V shed 3 bases and J shed 1 base, with 15 bases lying between them. The CDR3 loop spans 15 amino acids. CDR3 in amino acids: CAWRGPGMANTEAFF. The CDR3 DNA sequence: TGTGCCTGGAGAGGCCCGGGGATGGCGAACACTGAAGCTTTCTTT.

A few counts support this clone. The chain uses TRBV6-5 and TRBJ2-7, with TRBD1 matching 7 bases. Germline loops: CDR1 MNHEY, CDR2 SVGAGI. Trimming took 6 bases from V and 4 from J; bases not matched to a gene: 9. This CDR3 has 14 residues. The CDR3 spells CASSQDRLAYEQYF. CDR3 coding DNA: TGTGCCAGCAGCCAGGACAGGCTCGCGTACGAGCAGTACTTC.

The J gene is TRBJ1-3, the V gene TRBV27; D remains ambiguous. The CDR3 has 15 residues. Trimming removed 4 bases at V and 0 bases at J, with 10 bases between. Germline-derived CDR1 and CDR2 are MNHEY and SMNVEV (reference sequence). CDR3 region: CASSYVGNSGNTIYF. CDR3 sequence (DNA): TGTGCCAGCAGTTACGTTGGCAACTCTGGAAACACCATATATTTT.

The V and J genes are TRBV5-4 and TRBJ1-2; 7 nucleotides agree with TRBD1. V dropped 1 base and J dropped 4; count of bases not matched to a gene: 4. This CDR3 spans 14 amino acids. Germline V CDR1 and CDR2: SGHNT, YYREEE (reference sequence). CDR3 DNA: TGTGCCAGCAGCTTGACAGGGGACACCTATGGCTACACCTTC. This codes for CASSLTGDTYGYTF.

The chain employs TRBV6-1 and TRBJ1-2; a weak D match, TRBD1 (6 bases). The length of the CDR3 is 14 residues. Per the germline V gene, CDR1 is MNHNS and CDR2 is SASEGT. The germline V and J ends were trimmed by 3 bases and 5 bases, with 13 bases remaining between them. CDR3 region: CASSDRGPFYGYTF. CDR3 sequence (DNA): TGTGCCAGCAGTGACAGGGGCCCCTTTTATGGCTACACCTTC.

This sequence joins TRBV13 and TRBJ2-3; 10 bases are a match to TRBD2. Trimming removed 5 bases from V and 7 bases from J; junction bases left unmatched: 15. CDR3 length: 17 amino acids. The V gene's germline CDR1 is PRHDT and CDR2 FYEKMQ (reference sequence). CDR3 sequence (DNA): TGTGCCAGCAGCCCCATCCTCCCTAGCGGGGGAGGAAATACGCAGTATTTT. This sequence encodes CASSPILPSGGGNTQYF. The whole variable domain, remainder taken from reference TRBV13 and TRBJ2-3, is AAGVIQSPRHLIKEKRETATLKCYPIPRHDTVYWYQQGPGQDPQFLISFYEKMQSDKGSIPDRFSAQQFSDYHSELNMSSLELGDSALYFCASSPILPSGGGNTQYFGPGTRLTVL.

This clone was counted a few times. This chain links TRBV13 with TRBJ1-4, with 7 bases aligning to TRBD1. CDR1 is PRHDT and CDR2 is FYEKMQ in the germline V gene (reference sequence). V trimming: 2 bases; J trimming: 0 bases; junction bases outside the gene matches: 12. The CDR3 is 19 residues long. CDR3 in DNA: TGTGCCAGCAGCTTATCCAGCCTGACAGGGCTCGCAACTAATGAAAAACTGTTTTTT. Residues: CASSLSSLTGLATNEKLFF.

V and J are TRBV28 and TRBJ2-7, with D possibly being TRBD1 or TRBD2 (6 bases each). Per the germline V gene, CDR1 is MDHEN and CDR2 is SYDVKM. CDR3 length: 15 residues. V was cut by 5 bases and J by 6 bases, with 20 bases left in between. The CDR3 is CASSLTAGHWGEQYF. DNA for the CDR3: TGTGCCAGCAGTCTCACGGCGGGACACTGGGGCGAGCAGTACTTC.

The genes are TRBV19 and TRBJ1-2; 9 bases line up with TRBD1. V lost 3 bases and J lost 7; bases outside the gene matches: 6. The CDR3 consists of 14 residues. Germline V lookup: CDR1 LNHDA, CDR2 SQIVND (reference sequence). CDR3 sequence reads: CASSMDVTGGGYTF. For the CDR3, the DNA is TGTGCCAGTAGTATGGATGTGACAGGGGGTGGCTACACCTTC.

This chain uses TRBV6-5 with TRBJ1-4; D remains ambiguous. The ends were cut back, 5 bases at V and 4 bases at J, with 5 bases in the middle. CDR1 is MNHEY, CDR2 SVGAGI, per germline. The CDR3 contains 12 residues. The CDR3 DNA is TGTGCCAGCAGTCGGGATAATGAAAAACTGTTTTTT. Translated: CASSRDNEKLFF.

The chain couples TRBV9 to TRBJ1-1; maybe TRBD1 (6 bases). The germline V gene encodes CDR1 SGDLS and CDR2 YYNGEE. The ends were cut back, 6 bases at V and 0 bases at J, with 18 bases in the middle. The CDR3 length is 16 residues. The CDR3 region has the DNA TGTGCCAGCACCTCGGGGGCGGGTTGGATGAACACTGAAGCTTTCTTT. Amino acids: CASTSGAGWMNTEAFF.

V and J are TRBV6-5 and TRBJ1-4, with 8 bases matching TRBD1. The CDR3 is 15 amino acids. CDR1 and CDR2 from the germline V gene are MNHEY and SVGAGI. The V gene end was trimmed by 8 bases and the J gene end by 8 bases; junction bases not matched to a gene: 13. The CDR3 reads CASATGEGGEEKLFF. The CDR3 bases are TGTGCCAGCGCGACAGGGGAGGGGGGAGAGGAAAAACTGTTTTTT.

The genes are TRBV5-1 and TRBJ1-5; D possibly corresponds to TRBD1 (5 bases). The CDR3 loop spans 14 amino acids. With 4 bases removed from V and 4 bases from J, the gap between germline ends came to 12 bases. The germline V gene encodes CDR1 SGHRS and CDR2 YFSETQ. CDR3 sequence: CASSREGRNQPQHF. In DNA form, the CDR3 reads TGCGCCAGCAGCCGTGAGGGGAGAAATCAGCCCCAGCATTTT.